There are a few counts of the clone carrying this T cell receptor (beta chain). These data originate in a study of cytomegalovirus exposure and HLA in healthy donors. Study background: When over 300 donors were genotyped, about 81% of them were found to fall in the Caucasian-associated ancestry cluster.

The PCR had 60 Vbeta and 13 Jbeta primers. Clones were sequenced by immunoSEQ multiplex PCR, and TCRdb holds only the in-frame ones, with some missing. The sample yields fewer than 150,000 clones, about three quarters seen once. Sequencing was done on a sample of PBMCs. The sequence was obtained from a man aged 18 to 35 in good health and CMV-seronegative.

The CDR3 sequence is CASSISGTDTQYF. CDR3 coding DNA: TGTGCCAGCAGCATTAGCGGCACAGATACGCAGTATTTT. J is TRBJ2-3 and V is TRBV5-4, with D possibly matching TRBD2 (5 bases). V lost 4 bases and J 1 base, leaving 7 bases between the germline ends. The CDR3 has 13 residues. Germline V gives CDR1 SGHNT, CDR2 YYREEE (reference sequence).